This T cell receptor beta chain originates from a study of blood T cells in healthy people across ages. Study-wide findings and caveats: Per million T cells, TCR beta diversity dropped about linearly as age rose.

Trimming took 10 bases from V and 6 from J, leaving 13 bases between them. Germline V CDR1 and CDR2: ENHRY, SYGVKD. This CDR3 spans 11 amino acids. Alongside a J-beta primer mix, a sample-barcoded 5' primer served in a second PCR lasting about 7 to 12 cycles. A 12-random-nucleotide template-switch adaptor tagged each cDNA molecule. Each CDR3 protein gets one entry after TCRdb re-called the 5' RACE reads with MiXCR. The table lists just over 1 million distinct CDR3 sequences, more than 40% of them singletons. Regarding this clonotype: Its antigen is still unknown.

This TCR came from a woman aged 55-69 years in good health. Sequencing used blood. This chain connects TRBV10-3 to TRBJ2-7; possibly TRBD1 for D (5 bases). The CDR3 coding sequence is TGTGCCACCCTGCAGGGATCCGAGCAGTACTTC. It is translated as CATLQGSEQYF.